This T cell receptor beta chain came from a study of molecular identifiers for immune sequencing clone quantification. General study points: Sizes of highly expanded clones could be underestimated through identical TCRs sharing a barcode.

TCRdb analysed the PCR reads with MiXCR anew, one entry per CDR3 protein. The profile shows under 600,000 distinct CDR3 sequences, 20% to 25% of them singletons. Sorting was used to obtain naive CD8 T cells (CD8+CD4-CCR7+CD45RA+). As for this clonotype: Its antigen is unidentified.

Sequencing was done on a sample of naive CD8+ T cells from blood, with Jurkat cell RNA spiked in. Subset specified: FACS-sorted CD8+CD4-CCR7+CD45RA+ naive T cells. This TCR derives from a human donor in good health. Some libraries in this study had Jurkat cell RNA spiked in.

CDR3 amino acids: CASSYKVAVEQYF. CDR3 sequence (DNA): TGTGCCAGCAGTTACAAAGTAGCCGTCGAGCAGTACTTC. The chain recombines TRBV6-2 or TRBV6-3 with TRBJ2-7; no reliable D call. Germline V gene lookup returns CDR1 MNHEY and CDR2 SVGEGT. The CDR3 totals 13 residues. V was cut by 2 bases and J by 6 bases, with 11 bases left in between.